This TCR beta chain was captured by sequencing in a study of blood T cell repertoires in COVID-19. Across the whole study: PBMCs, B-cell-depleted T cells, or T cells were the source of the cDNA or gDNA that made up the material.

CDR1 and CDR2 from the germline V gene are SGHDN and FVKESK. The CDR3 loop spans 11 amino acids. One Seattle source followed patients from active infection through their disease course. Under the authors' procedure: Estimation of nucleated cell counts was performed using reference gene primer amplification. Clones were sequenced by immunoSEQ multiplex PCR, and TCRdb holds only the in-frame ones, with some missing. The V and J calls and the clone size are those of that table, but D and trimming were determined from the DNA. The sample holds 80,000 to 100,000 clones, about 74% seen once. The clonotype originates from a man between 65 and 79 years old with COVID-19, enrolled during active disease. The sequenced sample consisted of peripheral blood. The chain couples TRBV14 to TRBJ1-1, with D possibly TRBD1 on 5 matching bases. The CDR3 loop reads CATVSGAEAFF. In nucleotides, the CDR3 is TGTGCAACAGTTTCGGGGGCTGAAGCTTTCTTT.